Below, one TCR beta chain is given with its context. Its antigen remains unknown. The data derive from a study of Ad26.COV2.S vaccination and SARS-CoV-2 variants. Overall study: Doses of Ad26.COV2.S were injected into muscle once or twice, 56 days apart.

Treatment meaning: about 20 received Ad26.COV2.S at low or high dose, single or two shots; a few received placebo; per-sample allocation not given. Day 63 following the first vaccine or placebo injection was when the samples were taken. TCRdb's copy holds only in-frame clones and misses some; the assay was immunoSEQ multiplex PCR. The sample has 300,000 to 350,000 clones, about 89% seen once. Study-wide results and caveats: Spike-specific TCR breadth was greater after Ad26.COV2.S than placebo.

V was clipped by 4 bases and J by 1 base; unmatched bases: 5. Germline assignment: CDR1 MNHEY and CDR2 SMNVEV (reference sequence). The CDR3 is made up of 15 amino acids. The chain combines TRBV27 with TRBJ2-7; 9 bases match TRBD1. The specimen comprised peripheral blood, sampled in a trial of Ad26.COV2.S vaccine versus placebo. This clonotype was obtained from a person aged 18-65 years who received the Ad26.COV2.S COVID-19 vaccine or a placebo. CDR3 sequence reads: CASSYRGQGSYEQYF. CDR3 nucleotides: TGTGCCAGCAGTTATAGGGGACAGGGATCCTACGAGCAGTACTTC.